The next 2 T cell receptor beta chains were all read from a single sample in a study of CD8 T cells in Susac syndrome. Random hexamers were used to reverse transcribe the RNA input (roughly 0.5 to 1 ug). TCRdb re-called the immunoSEQ multiplex PCR reads with MiXCR, one entry per CDR3 protein. Altogether 110,000 to 150,000 distinct CDR3 sequences are present, around 95% being singletons, with the ten largest covering around 0.08%. Sequenced input: CD4+ T cells from PBMCs. The receptors originated from a human donor with Susac syndrome.

The genes are TRBV7-2 and TRBJ1-1, with D possibly TRBD1 on 5 matching bases. The CDR3 totals 16 residues. V was cut by 2 bases and J by 0 bases, with 13 bases left in between. CDR1 and CDR2 from the germline V gene are SGHTA and FQGNSA. The CDR3 is CASSLRRRGLNTEAFF. CDR3 nucleotide sequence: TGTGCCAGCAGCTTAAGGCGTAGGGGCTTGAACACTGAAGCTTTCTTT.

J is TRBJ2-7 and V is TRBV7-9; D is undetermined. CDR1 and CDR2 (germline): SEHNR, FQNEAQ (reference sequence). V was pared by 5 bases and J by 4 bases, with 18 bases between. The CDR3 contains 15 residues. The CDR3 region is CASSPLGRNEYEQYF. The CDR3 nucleotides read TGTGCCAGCAGCCCCCTCGGCAGGAATGAGTACGAGCAGTACTTC.